Listed below are T cell receptor beta chains from one sample, sequenced in a study of blood T cell repertoires in COVID-19. TCRdb's table, derived via immunoSEQ multiplex PCR, lists solely in-frame clones and lacks some. This sample carries some 350,000 clones, nearly 90% of them seen once, and the ten largest clones take 6.5% to 7%. The sequenced sample consisted of peripheral blood. The source of these receptors is a man aged 18-30 years with active or convalescent COVID-19. CDR3s include the opening cysteine and the closing phenylalanine or tryptophan. A D gene is named only where the DNA matches it firmly. Only some rows state a clone size, as once, few, many or a class for expanded clones.

NA | TRBJ2-3 | TRBD1 | TRBV14 | TGTGCCAGCAGCCAGACAGGGGGCACAGATACGCAGTATTTT | CASSQTGGTDTQYF
NA | TRBJ2-3 | TRBD2 | TRBV7-2 | TGTGCCAGCAGCTCAGGGACTAGCGGGAGGTATACGCAGTATTTT | CASSSGTSGRYTQYF
NA | TRBJ1-1 | NA | TRBV5-4 | TGTGCCAGCAGAAATGAAGTCGGGACTGAAGCTTTCTTT | CASRNEVGTEAFF
NA | TRBJ1-6 | TRBD1 | TRBV7-9 | TGTGCCAGCAGCCTGGACAGGCCAAGCTCCTATAATTCACCCCTCCACTTT | CASSLDRPSSYNSPLHF
once | TRBJ2-3 | TRBD1 | TRBV19 | TGTGCCAGTAGTCCTCCGGGACAGGGTGCAGATACGCAGTATTTT | CASSPPGQGADTQYF
NA | TRBJ2-3 | TRBD2 | TRBV24-1 | TGTGCCACCAGTGACACATCGGAGCGGGAGTTTGGAGATACGCAGTATTTT | CATSDTSEREFGDTQYF
NA | TRBJ2-7 | NA | TRBV10-1 | TGCGCCAGCAGTGTGGGCCCAACCCACTACGAGCAGTACTTC | CASSVGPTHYEQYF
NA | TRBJ2-3 | NA | TRBV6-4 | TGTGCCAGCAGTGAAGGGACTAGCACAGATACGCAGTATTTT | CASSEGTSTDTQYF
NA | TRBJ2-1 | NA | TRBV2 | TGTGCCAGCAGTCCGCCTAGTGAGCAGTTCTTC | CASSPPSEQFF
NA | TRBJ2-5 | NA | TRBV20-1 | TGCAGTGCTAGAGTCAGAGAGACCCAGTACTTC | CSARVRETQYF
NA | TRBJ1-6 | NA | TRBV9 | TGTGCCAGCAGCGGGCCCGGGGGGCAAAGCCTCCACTTT | CASSGPGGQSLHF
NA | TRBJ2-7 | TRBD1 | TRBV6-1 | TGTGCCAGCAGTGACCAGGGGGCGAGATACGAGCAGTACTTC | CASSDQGARYEQYF
NA | TRBJ1-5 | TRBD1 | TRBV28 | TGTGCCAGCAGCCCCGACAGGGGCGGCAATCAGCCCCAGCATTTT | CASSPDRGGNQPQHF
NA | TRBJ1-2 | NA | TRBV24-1 | TGTGCCACCAGTGATTGGTCGGGGAATGGCTACACCTTC | CATSDWSGNGYTF
NA | TRBJ1-1 | NA | TRBV29-1 | TGCAGCGTTGAAGGACTAATGAACACTGAAGCTTTCTTT | CSVEGLMNTEAFF
NA | TRBJ2-4 | NA | TRBV7-8 | TGTGCCAGCAGCTTAGCGCAAATCTTGGGGGGTAAAGCCAAAAACATTCAGTACTTC | CASSLAQILGGKAKNIQYF
NA | TRBJ2-1 | TRBD1 | TRBV11-3 | TGTGCCAGCAGCTTAGGGGACAGGGGGACTAATGAGCAGTTCTTC | CASSLGDRGTNEQFF
NA | TRBJ2-7 | NA | TRBV27 | TGTGCCAGCAGTAGGACAGTAAACTACGAGCAGTACTTC | CASSRTVNYEQYF
NA | TRBJ2-7 | NA | TRBV4-2 | TGTGCCAGCAGCCAAAATTACCCTAGCAGTTCCTCCTACGAGCAGTACTTC | CASSQNYPSSSSYEQYF
NA | TRBJ2-2 | NA | TRBV11-3 | TGTGCCAGCAGCTTTCAGGGAAAAGCCGGGGAGCTGTTTTTT | CASSFQGKAGELFF
NA | TRBJ2-1 | NA | TRBV27 | TGTGCCAGCAGTCCCATCCGGGGATACAATGAGCAGTTCTTC | CASSPIRGYNEQFF
NA | TRBJ1-2 | NA | TRBV12-3/TRBV12-4 | TGTGCCAGCAGTTTCTCCCGAGAGGATAGCTACACCTTC | CASSFSREDSYTF
once | TRBJ1-3 | NA | TRBV6-6 | TGTGCCAGCAGTCAACGCCGGGGGGCAGAGGGAAACACCATATATTTT | CASSQRRGAEGNTIYF
NA | TRBJ1-6 | NA | TRBV3-1/TRBV3-2 | TGTGCCAGCAGCCAGATTGAAGGGAGCTATAATTCACCCCTCCACTTT | CASSQIEGSYNSPLHF
NA | TRBJ1-6 | NA | TRBV19 | TGTGCCAGTAGTACTGGGGCAGACAATTCACCCCTCCACTTT | CASSTGADNSPLHF
once | TRBJ2-1 | TRBD2 | TRBV19 | TGTGCCAGTAGTATCCCCGGGACTAGCAGATATGAGCAGTTCTTC | CASSIPGTSRYEQFF
few | TRBJ2-2 | TRBD2 | TRBV4-2 | TGTGCCAGCAGCCAAGCGGCGCGGGAGGGCACCGGGGAGCTGTTTTTT | CASSQAAREGTGELFF
NA | TRBJ2-7 | TRBD1 | TRBV2 | TGTGCCAGCAACCGACAGGGAACCTACGAGCAGTACTTC | CASNRQGTYEQYF
NA | TRBJ2-3 | NA | TRBV7-2 | TGTGCCAGCAGAACTCTCGTGGGGGCCCCAGATACGCAGTATTTT | CASRTLVGAPDTQYF
NA | TRBJ1-5 | NA | TRBV28 | TGTGCCAGCCACCCGGGGATCAATCAGCCCCAGCATTTT | CASHPGINQPQHF
NA | TRBJ1-3 | TRBD1 | TRBV5-6 | TGTGCCAGCAGCTTTGTCAGGGGGCCTGTACTCTCTGGAAACACCATATATTTT | CASSFVRGPVLSGNTIYF
NA | TRBJ2-3 | NA | TRBV4-3 | TGCGCCAGCAGCCAAGATCACCTACAGGGTACTAGCACAGATACGCAGTATTTT | CASSQDHLQGTSTDTQYF
few | TRBJ2-7 | NA | TRBV4-3 | TGCGCCAGCAGCCTCTCTTTTCAGGGAACCTACGAGCAGTACTTC | CASSLSFQGTYEQYF
NA | TRBJ1-3 | TRBD1 | TRBV10-1 | TGCGCCAGCAGTGGGGGGACAGGGGGAGCTTCTGGAAACACCATATATTTT | CASSGGTGGASGNTIYF
NA | TRBJ1-5 | TRBD1 | TRBV19 | TGTGCCAGTCTGAGGACAGGGTGGAAGCCCCAGCATTTT | CASLRTGWKPQHF
NA | TRBJ2-7 | TRBD2 | TRBV7-2 | TGTGCCAGCACGAGACAGACTAGCTCTCAGCAGTACTTC | CASTRQTSSQQYF
NA | TRBJ2-5 | NA | TRBV6-5 | TGTGCCAGCAGTTTGGCTGGGGGGTGGCAAGAGACCCAGTACTTC | CASSLAGGWQETQYF
NA | TRBJ2-7 | NA | TRBV4-3 | TGCGCCAGCAGCCAAGATATTAGTGCCCCATACGAGCAGTACTTC | CASSQDISAPYEQYF
NA | TRBJ1-3 | NA | TRBV7-6 | TGTGCCAGCAGCCCTCACAGGGCTGGAAACACCATATATTTT | CASSPHRAGNTIYF
NA | TRBJ2-7 | NA | TRBV7-2 | TGTGCCAGCAGCTTAACAGGTACAGGGTTCAACGAGCAGTACTTC | CASSLTGTGFNEQYF
NA | TRBJ2-2 | TRBD1 | TRBV5-1 | TGCGCCAGCAGCTTAGGACAGGGAAAATTCACCGGGGAGCTGTTTTTT | CASSLGQGKFTGELFF
once | TRBJ2-7 | TRBD1 | TRBV5-1 | TGCGCCAGCAGCGGCCGAGGGACAGGCCCGTACGAGCAGTACTTC | CASSGRGTGPYEQYF
NA | TRBJ2-1 | TRBD2 | TRBV4-1 | TGCGCCAGCAGCCGCACCAGACTAGCGGACTACAATGAGCAGTTCTTC | CASSRTRLADYNEQFF
NA | TRBJ2-3 | NA | TRBV4-2 | TGTGCCAGCAGCCAAGAAATAACAGGGTTAGGAGGCACAGATACGCAGTATTTT | CASSQEITGLGGTDTQYF
NA | TRBJ2-7 | NA | TRBV4-3 | TGCGCCAGCAGCCAAGATGCAGTCTACGAGCAGTACTTC | CASSQDAVYEQYF
NA | TRBJ1-2 | TRBD1 | TRBV7-9 | TGTGCCAGCAGCCATCAGGACAGGCCACGTATTGATGGCTACACCTTC | CASSHQDRPRIDGYTF
NA | TRBJ1-1 | NA | TRBV24-1 | TGTGCCACCAGAAGTCAGGGCCCGAACACTGAAGCTTTCTTT | CATRSQGPNTEAFF
NA | TRBJ1-1 | NA | TRBV18 | TGTGCCAGCTCAACGAGGGAGAACACTGAAGCTTTCTTT | CASSTRENTEAFF
NA | TRBJ2-1 | TRBD2 | TRBV5-1 | TGCGCCAGCAGCCGGGGGACTAGCGTTTACAATGAGCAGTTCTTC | CASSRGTSVYNEQFF
once | TRBJ2-7 | TRBD2 | TRBV28 | TGTGCCAGCAGTGGCGGTAGCGGGGGCGCACGTGGCGAGCAGTACTTC | CASSGGSGGARGEQYF
NA | TRBJ2-1 | TRBD2 | TRBV11-1 | TGTGCCAGCAGCTTAAGGACTAGCGGCTACAATGAGCAGTTCTTC | CASSLRTSGYNEQFF
NA | TRBJ2-7 | NA | TRBV6-2/TRBV6-3 | TGTGCCAGCAGTTACTCTTGGCAGAACTACGAGCAGTACTTC | CASSYSWQNYEQYF
NA | TRBJ2-1 | NA | TRBV28 | TGTGCCAGCAGTTTATCCTCCGGGACTGGAGCCTACAATGAGCAGTTCTTC | CASSLSSGTGAYNEQFF
NA | TRBJ1-1 | NA | TRBV3-1/TRBV3-2 | TGTGCCAGCACCCCCGGGGGGCAGACCATCGAAGCTTTCTTT | CASTPGGQTIEAFF